These 17 T cell receptor beta chains share one sample of origin, sequenced in a study of cytomegalovirus exposure and HLA in healthy donors. With 60 Vbeta and 13 Jbeta primers, the PCR was carried out. Measured with immunoSEQ multiplex PCR; TCRdb has only the in-frame clones, and not every one. The repertoire includes some 60,000 clones, 65% to 85% of them detected once, and approximately 5.9% sits in the top ten. What was sequenced was PBMCs. These receptors were taken from a male donor in good health and CMV-seronegative.

This clone appeared once. The rearrangement uses TRBV30 and TRBJ1-5; 7 bases align to TRBD1. Germline lookup yields CDR1 GTSNPN and CDR2 SVGIG (reference sequence). The CDR3 has 13 residues. V trimming: 8 bases; J trimming: 0 bases; junction bases outside the gene matches: 4. The CDR3 spells CAGGQDSNQPQHF. CDR3 DNA sequence: TGTGCCGGAGGACAGGATAGCAATCAGCCCCAGCATTTT.

This sequence joins TRBV2 and TRBJ1-4; maybe TRBD1 (5 bases). The CDR3 has 13 amino acids. V was clipped by 4 bases and J by 8 bases, with 11 bases between them. The germline gives CDR1 SNHLY, CDR2 FYNNEI. CDR3 bases: TGTGCCAGCAGTGGTCCAACAGGAGAAAAACTGTTTTTT. The encoded protein is CASSGPTGEKLFF.

This chain uses TRBV6-5 with TRBJ1-2; a weak D match, TRBD1 (5 bases). Looked up from germline, CDR1 is MNHEY and CDR2 is SVGAGI. The V gene lost 5 bases and the J gene lost 0 bases, with 7 bases spanning the gap. CDR3 length: 13 amino acids. In DNA form, the CDR3 reads TGTGCCAGCAGTGGGACTTCTAACTATGGCTACACCTTC. Protein: CASSGTSNYGYTF.

V gene TRBV7-9 combines with J gene TRBJ2-7, with a tentative D call TRBD1 (5 bases). V was clipped by 5 bases and J by 3 bases, with 11 bases between them. Per the germline V gene, CDR1 is SEHNR and CDR2 is FQNEAQ (reference sequence). The CDR3 length is 13 residues. This CDR3 is CASSTRQNYEQYF. CDR3 nucleotides: TGTGCCAGCAGCACTCGACAGAACTACGAGCAGTACTTC.

V and J are TRBV6-6 and TRBJ1-2; TRBD1 matches 8 bases. There are 13 residues in the CDR3. J gave up 3 bases and V 6 bases, and 3 bases lay outside the gene matches. In germline, CDR1 is MNHNY, CDR2 SVGAGI (reference sequence). CDR3 sequence reads: CASSPQGDYGYTF. Written as DNA, the CDR3 is TGTGCCAGCAGCCCACAGGGGGACTATGGCTACACCTTC.

The chain joins TRBV2 to TRBJ2-1, with TRBD2 identical over 9 bases. Germline V CDR1 and CDR2: SNHLY, FYNNEI. This CDR3 spans 15 amino acids. Losses at the gene ends were 7 bases for V and 8 bases for J; bases not matched to a gene: 12. CDR3 in DNA: TGTGCCAGCAAACGTCTAGCGGGGCGGGTTGATGAGCAGTTCTTC. Amino acids: CASKRLAGRVDEQFF.

The rearrangement links TRBV15 to TRBJ2-1; D may be TRBD1 (7 bases). Germline V lookup: CDR1 LNHNV, CDR2 YYDKDF (reference sequence). V was pared by 1 base and J by 7 bases, with 11 bases between. The CDR3 loop spans 14 amino acids. For the CDR3, the DNA is TGTGCCACCAGCAGAGGACAGGGAGGAAATGAGCAGTTCTTC. This translates into CATSRGQGGNEQFF.

The chain links TRBV11-2 to TRBJ1-4, with 7 bases aligning to TRBD1. J gave up 3 bases and V 3 bases, and 4 bases lay outside the gene matches. The CDR3 covers 15 residues. In germline, CDR1 is SGHAT, CDR2 FQNNGV. CDR3 region: CASSLGTAANEKLFF. The CDR3 DNA sequence: TGTGCCAGCAGCTTGGGGACAGCGGCTAATGAAAAACTGTTTTTT.

The chain combines TRBV6-6 with TRBJ2-3, with 7 bases that match TRBD2. The CDR3 has 14 residues. Germline CDR1 is MNHNY and CDR2 is SVGAGI (reference sequence). The ends lost 5 bases at V and 4 bases at J; junction bases unmatched: 6. This CDR3 reads CASSLLAVSDTQYF. The CDR3, as DNA: TGTGCCAGCAGTCTGCTAGCGGTTTCAGATACGCAGTATTTT.

This clone was counted between two and nine times. The rearrangement uses TRBV7-2 and TRBJ1-6; TRBD1 matches at 7 bases. V shed 1 base, J shed 9 bases, and the junction held 6 bases outside the gene matches. Germline assignment: CDR1 SGHTA and CDR2 FQGNSA. CDR3 length: 15 residues. The CDR3 nucleotides read TGTGCCAGCAGCTTAGGTGGGACAGTCTCTTCACCCCTCCACTTT. Protein product: CASSLGGTVSSPLHF. Full variable domain (outside the CDR3, taken from reference TRBV7-2 and TRBJ1-6): GAGVSQSPSNKVTEKGKDVELRCDPISGHTALYWYRQSLGQGLEFLIYFQGNSAPDKSGLPSDRFSAERTGGSVSTLTIQRTQQEDSAVYLCASSLGGTVSSPLHFGNGTRLTVT.

The genes are TRBV19 and TRBJ2-1; 7 bases align to TRBD1. There are 13 residues in the CDR3. CDR1 is LNHDA and CDR2 is SQIVND in the germline V gene (reference sequence). J was trimmed by 3 bases and V by 9 bases; bases with no gene match: 5. The CDR3, as DNA: TGTGCCAGCGCGACAGGGTTCTACAATGAGCAGTTCTTC. Translated, it gives CASATGFYNEQFF. Full variable domain (missing parts from reference TRBV19 and TRBJ2-1): DGGITQSPKYLFRKEGQNVTLSCEQNLNHDAMYWYRQDPGQGLRLIYYSQIVNDFQKGDIAEGYSVSREKKESFPLTVTSAQKNPTAFYLCASATGFYNEQFFGPGTRLTVL.

This clone was seen only a few times. V gene TRBV19 combines with J gene TRBJ1-2; 7 nucleotides align to TRBD1. The V and J ends lost 6 bases and 2 bases, in that order; junction bases with no gene match: 3. Per the germline V gene, CDR1 is LNHDA and CDR2 is SQIVND (reference sequence). This CDR3 contains 13 residues. CDR3 region: CASRRQGNYGYTF. The CDR3 DNA reads as TGTGCCAGTAGAAGACAGGGCAACTATGGCTACACCTTC.

This rearrangement joins TRBV2 to TRBJ1-4, with no clear D. Germline values: CDR1 SNHLY, CDR2 FYNNEI. The ends were cut back, 3 bases at V and 2 bases at J, with 10 bases in the middle. The length of the CDR3 is 15 residues. The CDR3, as DNA: TGTGCCAGCAGTGACCCGGGGATCACTAATGAAAAACTGTTTTTT. It is translated as CASSDPGITNEKLFF.

This rearrangement joins TRBV4-1 to TRBJ2-2; D is unresolved. V gave up 8 bases and J gave up 3 bases, with 10 bases separating them. Germline CDR1 and CDR2: MGHRA and YSYEKL. The CDR3 totals 13 residues. This CDR3 reads CASGRPHTGELFF. CDR3 DNA sequence: TGCGCCAGCGGCAGGCCTCACACCGGGGAGCTGTTTTTT.

The chain recombines TRBV30 with TRBJ1-3; D is unresolved. The CDR3 sequence is 15 residues long. Germline CDR1 reads GTSNPN; CDR2 reads SVGIG (reference sequence). Deletions cut 0 bases from V and 0 bases from J, with 9 bases between. The CDR3 DNA is TGTGCCTGGAGTGTAACGGTTTTCTCTGGAAACACCATATATTTT. This encodes CAWSVTVFSGNTIYF.

The J gene is TRBJ2-2, the V gene TRBV5-1; 9 bases fit TRBD2. J lost 5 bases, V lost 0 bases, and 14 bases had no gene match. The CDR3 loop spans 19 amino acids. CDR1 is SGHRS and CDR2 is YFSETQ in the germline V gene. The CDR3 DNA reads TGCGCCAGCAGCTTGGCCGCTGCGCGGGGGGGCCCGGGAACCGGGGAGCTGTTTTTT. It codes for CASSLAAARGGPGTGELFF.

The CDR3 DNA sequence: TGTGCCAGCTCTGCGAAACAGGGGCTGGGCACTGAAGCTTTCTTT. Amino acid sequence: CASSAKQGLGTEAFF. The chain joins TRBV18 to TRBJ1-1; 7 nucleotides line up with TRBD1. CDR1 is KGHSH, CDR2 LQKENI, per germline. The CDR3 loop spans 15 amino acids. Trimming removed 6 bases from V and 4 bases from J; junction bases left unmatched: 11.